The next 20 T cell receptor beta chains were all read from a single sample in a study of shared clonotypes between healthy human individuals. Method: immunoSEQ multiplex PCR; TCRdb's copy keeps in-frame clones and lacks some. The sample lists about 2.3 million clones; under 95% were seen once. The sample comprised naive CD4+ T cells from PBMCs. Specified subset: CD45RA+ positively selected. Receptors were obtained from a man younger than 30 in good health. Some clones in this sample may be carry-over from other donors' samples.

The V call is TRBV10-3, the J call TRBJ1-1; no reliable D call. The V and J ends lost 3 bases and 0 bases respectively, with 14 bases between them. The CDR3 contains 16 residues. Germline CDR1 and CDR2: ENHRY and SYGVKD. In nucleotides, the CDR3 is TGTGCCATCAGTGACCGGCGGTCAGACATGAACACTGAAGCTTTCTTT. This encodes CAISDRRSDMNTEAFF.

In the case of this clone: This CDR3 is also generated by other DNA sequences in the sample. This rearrangement joins TRBV6-5 to TRBJ2-7, with a weak D call TRBD2 (6 bases). The CDR3 is 16 amino acids. V was shortened by 0 bases and J by 0 bases, with 12 bases between the two germline ends. CDR1 is MNHEY and CDR2 is SVGAGI in the germline V gene. The DNA for the CDR3 is TGTGCCAGCAGTTACTCGGGGGGATTGAGCTCCTACGAGCAGTACTTC. Translation gives CASSYSGGLSSYEQYF.

Concerning this clone: The sample carries other DNA sequences with the same CDR3. This CDR3 reads CASSVGTGELFF. The CDR3 DNA sequence: TGTGCCAGCAGCGTTGGGACCGGGGAGCTGTTTTTT. V is TRBV9 and J is TRBJ2-2, with D uncertain. This CDR3 has 12 residues. V dropped 2 bases and J dropped 5 bases, with 4 bases sitting between them. Germline V gives CDR1 SGDLS, CDR2 YYNGEE.

The rearrangement joins TRBV7-2 to TRBJ1-5, with D unclear. CDR1 SGHTA and CDR2 FQGNSA come from the germline V gene. The V end was cut by 1 base, the J end by 11 bases, with 15 bases between. The CDR3 totals 14 residues. The CDR3 spells CASSLVTPVPTQHF. DNA for the CDR3: TGTGCCAGCAGCTTAGTAACCCCCGTTCCGACCCAGCATTTT.

Written as DNA, the CDR3 is TGTGCCAGCAGGGGGACCGACTCTGGGGCCAACGTCCTGACTTTC. Amino acids: CASRGTDSGANVLTF. The V gene is TRBV2, the J gene TRBJ2-6, with D perhaps TRBD1 or TRBD2 (5 bases each). The CDR3 spans 15 residues. Per the germline V gene, CDR1 is SNHLY and CDR2 is FYNNEI. Trimming removed 6 bases from V and 0 bases from J, with 9 bases in between.

The chain uses TRBV5-1 and TRBJ2-6; D possibly corresponds to TRBD2 (5 bases). CDR1 SGHRS and CDR2 YFSETQ come from the germline V gene. CDR3 length: 14 residues. With 5 bases removed from V and 2 bases from J, the gap between germline ends came to 8 bases. CDR3 protein: CASSSRAGANVLTF. CDR3 coding DNA: TGCGCCAGCAGTTCGAGGGCTGGGGCCAACGTCCTGACTTTC.

V gene TRBV15 combines with J gene TRBJ2-5; D could derive from TRBD1 or TRBD2 (5 bases each). Germline-derived CDR1 and CDR2 are LNHNV and YYDKDF (reference sequence). Trimming shortened V by 0 bases and J by 5 bases, and 13 bases separated the two germline ends. The CDR3 spans 15 residues. CDR3 sequence reads: CATSRDLGTGETQYF. The CDR3 DNA is TGTGCCACCAGCAGAGATCTTGGGACCGGGGAGACCCAGTACTTC.

Concerning this clone: The same CDR3 is also encoded by other DNA sequences in this sample. The rearrangement joins TRBV5-1 to TRBJ2-7; 10 bases map to TRBD2. The CDR3 runs to 15 residues. The V and J ends lost 4 bases and 3 bases, in that order; junction bases with no gene match: 7. Germline V lookup: CDR1 SGHRS, CDR2 YFSETQ. The CDR3 loop is CASSPGLADFYEQYF. CDR3 coding DNA: TGCGCCAGCAGCCCAGGACTAGCGGATTTCTACGAGCAGTACTTC. The entire variable domain, with the rest obtained from reference TRBV5-1 and TRBJ2-7, is as follows: KAGVTQTPRYLIKTRGQQVTLSCSPISGHRSVSWYQQTPGQGLQFLFEYFSETQRNKGNFPGRFSGRQFSNSRSEMNVSTLELGDSALYLCASSPGLADFYEQYFGPGTRLTVT.

The chain joins TRBV28 to TRBJ2-7; 7 bases align to TRBD1. Trimming at V came to 2 bases and at J to 3 bases, leaving 4 bases not matched to a gene. CDR1 MDHEN and CDR2 SYDVKM come from the germline V gene. This CDR3 is built from 14 residues. CDR3 nucleotide sequence: TGTGCCAGCAGTTTACGGGACAGATACTACGAGCAGTACTTC. This translates into CASSLRDRYYEQYF. The full variable domain, with the rest looked up from reference TRBV28 and TRBJ2-7, is DVKVTQSSRYLVKRTGEKVFLECVQDMDHENMFWYRQDPGLGLRLIYFSYDVKMKEKGDIPEGYSVSREKKERFSLILESASTNQTSMYLCASSLRDRYYEQYFGPGTRLTVT.

This sequence joins TRBV10-3 and TRBJ2-3; D is unresolved. Per the germline V gene, CDR1 is ENHRY and CDR2 is SYGVKD. The ends were cut back, 3 bases at V and 0 bases at J, with 16 bases in the middle. CDR3 length: 17 amino acids. DNA for the CDR3: TGTGCCATCAGTGATCTTGATCGCCAGGCTAGCACAGATACGCAGTATTTT. Its translation is CAISDLDRQASTDTQYF.

The chain has TRBV6-1 and TRBJ1-2, with no clear D. Trimming removed 3 bases from V and 7 bases from J, with 18 bases in between. CDR3 length: 15 residues. Germline V gene data show CDR1 as MNHNS and CDR2 as SASEGT. CDR3 loop: CASSDGSRALGGYTF. CDR3 DNA: TGTGCCAGCAGTGATGGATCCCGGGCCCTGGGTGGCTACACCTTC.

The gene calls are TRBV7-2 and TRBJ2-2; D may be TRBD2 (7 bases). The CDR3 consists of 16 residues. Germline V gives CDR1 SGHTA, CDR2 FQGNSA. V gave up 5 bases and J gave up 0 bases, with 13 bases separating them. CDR3 region: CASSPGGGANTGELFF. The CDR3 nucleotides are TGTGCCAGCAGCCCCGGCGGGGGCGCGAACACCGGGGAGCTGTTTTTT.

V is TRBV19 and J is TRBJ1-1; 9 positions agree with TRBD1. In germline, CDR1 is LNHDA, CDR2 SQIVND (reference sequence). The CDR3 has 14 amino acids. Losses at the gene ends were 7 bases for V and 11 bases for J; bases not matched to a gene: 14. The DNA of the CDR3 is TGTGCCAGTACACGGACCGGGACAGGGAGAGATGCTTTCTTT. This encodes CASTRTGTGRDAFF. Looking up the rest from reference TRBV19 and TRBJ1-1 gives the full variable domain: DGGITQSPKYLFRKEGQNVTLSCEQNLNHDAMYWYRQDPGQGLRLIYYSQIVNDFQKGDIAEGYSVSREKKESFPLTVTSAQKNPTAFYLCASTRTGTGRDAFFGQGTRLTVV.

The V gene is TRBV7-2, the J gene TRBJ1-3; D is uncertain. Germline-derived CDR1 and CDR2 are SGHTA and FQGNSA. This CDR3 is built from 16 residues. Trimming cost V 5 bases and J 0 bases, with 14 bases left between them. The CDR3 DNA is TGTGCCAGCAGCCTCAGGACGGCAAGCTCTGGAAACACCATATATTTT. Amino acid sequence: CASSLRTASSGNTIYF.

The chain employs TRBV5-4 and TRBJ1-1, with TRBD1 identical over 7 bases. Germline CDR1 reads SGHNT; CDR2 reads YYREEE (reference sequence). The V gene end was trimmed by 3 bases and the J gene end by 3 bases; junction bases not matched to a gene: 8. CDR3 size: 15 residues. Here the CDR3 reads CASSSKWQGDTEAFF. CDR3 coding DNA: TGTGCCAGCAGCTCGAAGTGGCAGGGGGACACTGAAGCTTTCTTT.

The rearrangement joins TRBV5-1 to TRBJ2-7, with 8 nucleotides matching TRBD1. Germline loops: CDR1 SGHRS, CDR2 YFSETQ. CDR3 length: 15 amino acids. Trimming removed 5 bases from V and 3 bases from J; junction bases left unmatched: 10. CDR3 nucleotide sequence: TGCGCCAGCAGTTCAGGACAGGGTCCGATCTACGAGCAGTACTTC. It is translated as CASSSGQGPIYEQYF.

This chain links TRBV18 with TRBJ2-5; the match to TRBD1 covers 10 bases. The ends lost 2 bases at V and 5 bases at J; junction bases unmatched: 8. CDR3 length: 16 amino acids. In germline, CDR1 is KGHSH, CDR2 LQKENI. The CDR3: CASSPAGTGVQETQYF. CDR3 in DNA: TGTGCCAGCTCACCAGCCGGGACAGGGGTTCAGGAGACCCAGTACTTC.

As for this clone: This sample also contains other DNA sequences that code for the same CDR3. The V and J genes are TRBV9 and TRBJ2-5; D remains unclear. Germline assignment: CDR1 SGDLS and CDR2 YYNGEE. CDR3 length: 14 residues. V was clipped by 0 bases and J by 5 bases, with 11 bases between them. CDR3 loop: CASSVGVSRETQYF. The CDR3 DNA follows: TGTGCCAGCAGCGTAGGGGTTAGCAGGGAGACCCAGTACTTC.

In DNA, the CDR3 is TGTGCCAGCAGCGCGACCCCCACAGGGTACAATGAGCAGTTCTTC. It specifies CASSATPTGYNEQFF. The chain is built from TRBV9 and TRBJ2-1; perhaps TRBD1 as D (6 bases). The germline V and J ends were trimmed by 3 bases and 4 bases, with 14 bases remaining between them. The germline V gene has CDR1 SGDLS and CDR2 YYNGEE. The CDR3 sequence is 15 residues long.

The chain recombines TRBV18 with TRBJ1-3; TRBD1 matches at 9 bases. The V gene end was trimmed by 5 bases and the J gene end by 0 bases; junction bases not matched to a gene: 8. CDR3 length: 17 amino acids. Per the germline V gene, CDR1 is KGHSH and CDR2 is LQKENI. CDR3 sequence: CASSRTGAQSSGNTIYF. Here the CDR3 DNA reads TGTGCCAGCTCAAGGACAGGGGCCCAGAGCTCTGGAAACACCATATATTTT.